The 6 T cell receptor beta chains below come from one sample, sequenced in a study of Graves' ophthalmopathy and Graves' hyperthyroidism (dated by TCRdb to the late 2010s). The data were produced on an Illumina HiSeq 2000. For repertoire sequencing, the TCR beta CDR3 regions were amplified from RNA transcripts. HTBI primers and the Qiagen OneStep RT-PCR kit were used in a first-round RT-PCR, which was followed by a second-round multiplex PCR, size selection and purification. TCRdb redid the processing of the public reads, applying fastp at Q25 and MiXCR, and retained in-frame beta chains. Identical CDR3 proteins give one entry, which carries the most common genes and DNA. The sample table records about 380,000 distinct CDR3 sequences; 15% of these occur just once. The top ten clonotypes cover roughly 7% of the sample. Source material: peripheral blood. These receptor sequences come from a woman between 18 and 30 years old with stable Graves' hyperthyroidism. Donor details come from another sample of the same person, matched by shared clones.

This clonotype was seen at least ten times. This chain links TRBV19 with TRBJ1-1; unclear D gene. The germline V gene encodes CDR1 LNHDA and CDR2 SQIVND (reference sequence). Trimming took off 7 bases at V and 5 bases at J, with 14 bases between the two ends. This CDR3 is built from 13 residues. The CDR3 here is CASTLTGRTEAFF. CDR3 coding DNA: TGTGCCAGTACCCTTACCGGGCGGACTGAAGCTTTCTTT. Drawing the rest from reference TRBV19 and TRBJ1-1, the complete variable domain is DGGITQSPKYLFRKEGQNVTLSCEQNLNHDAMYWYRQDPGQGLRLIYYSQIVNDFQKGDIAEGYSVSREKKESFPLTVTSAQKNPTAFYLCASTLTGRTEAFFGQGTRLTVV.

This clonotype showed up just once. With a much larger clone just one base away, this may be a read error. The genes are TRBV2 and TRBJ2-3; no firm D call. The CDR3 runs to 15 residues. Germline V gene data show CDR1 as SNHLY and CDR2 as FYNNEI. The DNA for the CDR3 is TGTGTCAGCAGTGAACGTTTATCTCCCACAGATACGCAGTATTTT. Residues: CVSSERLSPTDTQYF.

This clonotype was seen repeatedly, ten times or more. CDR3 residues: CASSQPDRDTGELFF. CDR3 nucleotide sequence: TGCGCCAGCAGCCAACCCGACAGAGACACCGGGGAGCTGTTTTTT. The chain combines TRBV4-1 with TRBJ2-2, with a tentative D call TRBD1 (5 bases). Germline V CDR1 and CDR2: MGHRA, YSYEKL. The germline V and J ends were trimmed by 2 bases and 3 bases, with 10 bases remaining between them. The CDR3 totals 15 residues.

This clonotype was observed at least ten times. The chain carries TRBV20-1 and TRBJ2-2; TRBD1 agrees at 9 bases. CDR3 length: 14 amino acids. CDR1 is DFQATT and CDR2 is SNEGSKA in the germline V gene (reference sequence). Trimming at V came to 3 bases and at J to 7 bases, leaving 6 bases not matched to a gene. The CDR3 sequence is CSAREDRGGGELFF. CDR3 sequence (DNA): TGCAGTGCTAGGGAGGACAGGGGTGGCGGGGAGCTGTTTTTT.

This clonotype has a count of ten or more. The chain couples TRBV6-5 to TRBJ2-2, with D maybe TRBD2 (6 bases). The CDR3 covers 14 residues. Trimming removed 5 bases at V and 10 bases at J, with 17 bases between. CDR1 and CDR2 (germline): MNHEY, SVGAGI. Here the CDR3 reads CASSTGGGVVELFF. CDR3 coding DNA: TGTGCCAGCAGTACGGGCGGCGGGGTGGTGGAGCTGTTTTTT.

This clonotype appeared many times. The V gene is TRBV2, the J gene TRBJ2-2, with 8 bases lining up with TRBD2. Germline CDR1 and CDR2: SNHLY and FYNNEI. V lost 7 bases, J lost 2 bases, and 6 bases stayed unmatched. The CDR3 runs 15 residues. The CDR3 region has the DNA TGTGCCAGCATCGGGAGGGGACCTAACACCGGGGAGCTGTTTTTT. It encodes CASIGRGPNTGELFF.